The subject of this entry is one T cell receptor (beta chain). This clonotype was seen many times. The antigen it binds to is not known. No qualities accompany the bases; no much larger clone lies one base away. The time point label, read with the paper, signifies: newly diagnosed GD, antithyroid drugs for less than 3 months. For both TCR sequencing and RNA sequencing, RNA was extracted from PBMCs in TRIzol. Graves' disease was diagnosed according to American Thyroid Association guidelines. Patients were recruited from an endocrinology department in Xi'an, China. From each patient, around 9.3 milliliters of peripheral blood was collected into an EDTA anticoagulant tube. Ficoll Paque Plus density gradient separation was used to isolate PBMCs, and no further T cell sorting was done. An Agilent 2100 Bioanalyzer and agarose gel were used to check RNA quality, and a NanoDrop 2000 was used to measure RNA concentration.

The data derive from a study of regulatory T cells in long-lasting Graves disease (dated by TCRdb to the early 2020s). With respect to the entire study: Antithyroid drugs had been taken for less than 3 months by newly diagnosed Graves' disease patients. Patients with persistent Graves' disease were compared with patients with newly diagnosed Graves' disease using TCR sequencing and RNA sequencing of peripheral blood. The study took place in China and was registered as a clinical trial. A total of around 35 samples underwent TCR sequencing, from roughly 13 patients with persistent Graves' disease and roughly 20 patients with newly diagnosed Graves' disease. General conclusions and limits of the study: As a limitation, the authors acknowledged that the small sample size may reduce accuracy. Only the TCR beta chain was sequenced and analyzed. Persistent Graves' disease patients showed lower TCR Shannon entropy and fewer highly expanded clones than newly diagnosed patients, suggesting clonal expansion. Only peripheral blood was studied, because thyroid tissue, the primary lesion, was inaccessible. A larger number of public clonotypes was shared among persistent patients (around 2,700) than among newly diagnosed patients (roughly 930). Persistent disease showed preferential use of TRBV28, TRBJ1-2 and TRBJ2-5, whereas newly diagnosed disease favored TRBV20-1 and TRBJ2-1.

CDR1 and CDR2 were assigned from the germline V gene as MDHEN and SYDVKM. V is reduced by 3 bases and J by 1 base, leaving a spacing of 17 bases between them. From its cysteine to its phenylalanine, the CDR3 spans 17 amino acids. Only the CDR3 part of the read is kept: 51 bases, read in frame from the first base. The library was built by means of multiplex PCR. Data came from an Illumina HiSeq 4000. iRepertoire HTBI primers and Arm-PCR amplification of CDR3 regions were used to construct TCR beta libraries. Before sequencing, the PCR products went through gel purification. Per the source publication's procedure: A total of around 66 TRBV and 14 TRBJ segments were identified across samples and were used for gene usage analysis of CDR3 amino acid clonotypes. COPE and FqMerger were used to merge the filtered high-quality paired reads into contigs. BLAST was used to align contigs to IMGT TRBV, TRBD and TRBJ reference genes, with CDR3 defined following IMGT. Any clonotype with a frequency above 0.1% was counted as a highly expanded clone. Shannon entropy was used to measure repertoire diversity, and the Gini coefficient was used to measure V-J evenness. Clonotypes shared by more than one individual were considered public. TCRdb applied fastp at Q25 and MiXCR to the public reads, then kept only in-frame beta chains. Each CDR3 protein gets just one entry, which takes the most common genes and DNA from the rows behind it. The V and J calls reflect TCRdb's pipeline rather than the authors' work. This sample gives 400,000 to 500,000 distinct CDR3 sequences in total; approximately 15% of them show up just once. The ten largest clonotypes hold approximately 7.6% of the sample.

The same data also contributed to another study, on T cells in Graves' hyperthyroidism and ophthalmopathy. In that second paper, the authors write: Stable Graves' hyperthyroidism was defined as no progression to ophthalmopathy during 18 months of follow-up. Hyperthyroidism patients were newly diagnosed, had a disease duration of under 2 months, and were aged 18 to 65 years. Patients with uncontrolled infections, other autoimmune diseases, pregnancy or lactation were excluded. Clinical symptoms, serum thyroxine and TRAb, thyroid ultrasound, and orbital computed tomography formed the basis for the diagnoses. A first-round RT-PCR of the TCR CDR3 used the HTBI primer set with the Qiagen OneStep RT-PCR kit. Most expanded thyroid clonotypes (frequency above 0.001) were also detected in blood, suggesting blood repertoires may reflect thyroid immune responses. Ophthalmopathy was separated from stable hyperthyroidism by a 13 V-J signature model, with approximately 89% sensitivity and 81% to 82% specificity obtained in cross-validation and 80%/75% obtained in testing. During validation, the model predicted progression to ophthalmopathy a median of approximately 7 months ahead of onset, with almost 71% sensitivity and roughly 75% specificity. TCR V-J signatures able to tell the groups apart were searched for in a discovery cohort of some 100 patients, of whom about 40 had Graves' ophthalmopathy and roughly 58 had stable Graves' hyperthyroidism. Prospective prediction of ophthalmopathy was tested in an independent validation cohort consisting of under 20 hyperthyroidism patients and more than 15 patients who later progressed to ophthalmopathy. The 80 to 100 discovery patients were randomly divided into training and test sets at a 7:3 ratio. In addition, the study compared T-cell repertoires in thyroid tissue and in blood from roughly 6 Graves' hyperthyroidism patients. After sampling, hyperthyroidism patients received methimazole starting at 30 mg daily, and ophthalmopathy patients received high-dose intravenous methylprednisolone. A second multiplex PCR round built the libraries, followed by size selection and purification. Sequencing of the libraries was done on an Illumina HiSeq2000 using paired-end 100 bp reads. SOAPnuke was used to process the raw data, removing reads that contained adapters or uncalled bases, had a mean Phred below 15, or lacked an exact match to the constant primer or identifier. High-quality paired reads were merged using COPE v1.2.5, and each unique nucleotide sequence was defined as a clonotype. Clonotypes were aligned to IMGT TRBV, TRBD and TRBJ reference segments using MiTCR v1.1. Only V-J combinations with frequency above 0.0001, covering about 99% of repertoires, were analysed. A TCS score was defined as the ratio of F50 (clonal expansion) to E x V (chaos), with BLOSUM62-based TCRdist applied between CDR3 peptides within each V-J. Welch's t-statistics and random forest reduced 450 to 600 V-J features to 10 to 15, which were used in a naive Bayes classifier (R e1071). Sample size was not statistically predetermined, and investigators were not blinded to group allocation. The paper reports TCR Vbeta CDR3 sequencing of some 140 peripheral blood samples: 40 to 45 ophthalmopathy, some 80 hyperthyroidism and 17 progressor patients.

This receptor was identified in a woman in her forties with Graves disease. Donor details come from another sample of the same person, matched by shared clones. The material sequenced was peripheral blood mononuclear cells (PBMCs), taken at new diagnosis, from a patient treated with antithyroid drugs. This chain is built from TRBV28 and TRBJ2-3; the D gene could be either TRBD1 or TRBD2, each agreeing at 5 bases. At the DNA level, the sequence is TGTGCCAGCAGTTTCTCTCGGGGCAGAGAGGGCACAGATACGCAGTATTTT. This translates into CASSFSRGREGTDTQYF.